These T cell receptor beta chains were read from a single sample in a study of T cell responses to AZD1222 COVID-19 vaccine. Profiled with immunoSEQ multiplex PCR; TCRdb holds only in-frame clones, not every one. The sample holds 85,000 to 100,000 clones; 85% to 95% are singletons and the top ten take about an eighth. Sequenced here: peripheral blood, sampled on day 0 of AZD1222 vaccination. These receptors were collected from an adult in good health. Each CDR3 is given with its conserved first and last residue. D genes are given only for firm matches. The listing skips clone size in some rows; elsewhere it reads once, few, many or a size class.

TRBJ2-7 TRBV6-5 . once CASSYGASKGREQYF TGTGCCAGCAGTTACGGGGCATCTAAAGGCCGCGAGCAGTACTTC
TRBJ2-2 TRBV25-1 . . CASSEYRRTANTGELFF TGTGCCAGCAGTGAATATAGACGTACCGCGAACACCGGGGAGCTGTTTTTT
TRBJ1-2 TRBV7-2 TRBD1 . CAGSLTGGFYGYTF TGTGCCGGCAGCTTAACAGGGGGCTTCTATGGCTACACCTTC
TRBJ2-2 TRBV2 . . CASSEEVVTGELFF TGTGCCAGCAGTGAAGAGGTAGTCACCGGGGAGCTGTTTTTT
TRBJ1-4 TRBV19 . once CASKGGGTNEKLFF TGTGCCAGTAAAGGCGGCGGAACTAATGAAAAACTGTTTTTT
TRBJ2-1 TRBV3-1/TRBV3-2 . . CASSQDLGHLYNEQFF TGTGCCAGCAGCCAAGATTTGGGCCACCTCTACAATGAGCAGTTCTTC
TRBJ2-3 TRBV19 . . CASSQQGTGTQYF TGTGCCAGTAGCCAACAGGGCACAGGTACGCAGTATTTT
TRBJ2-1 TRBV7-9 . . CASSLYAPNEQFF TGTGCCAGCAGCTTGTACGCTCCCAATGAGCAGTTCTTC
TRBJ1-3 TRBV6-5 . . CASRRLNSGNTIYF TGTGCCAGCAGACGCCTGAACTCTGGAAACACCATATATTTT
TRBJ2-1 TRBV27 TRBD2 . CASSSSGLAGVSYNEQFF TGTGCCAGCAGTTCCTCAGGACTAGCGGGAGTTTCCTACAATGAGCAGTTCTTC
TRBJ1-2 TRBV19 . . CASRKGLSYGYTF TGTGCCAGTAGGAAGGGACTGAGCTATGGCTACACCTTC
TRBJ2-3 TRBV10-2 . few CASSEWEGGADTQYF TGCGCCAGCAGTGAGTGGGAGGGGGGCGCGGATACGCAGTATTTT
TRBJ1-4 TRBV5-1 TRBD1 . CASSPTGQAYATNEKLFF TGCGCCAGCAGTCCGACCGGACAGGCATATGCAACTAATGAAAAACTGTTTTTT
TRBJ1-1 TRBV2 . . CASRKGLNTEAFF TGTGCCAGCAGAAAGGGGTTGAACACTGAAGCTTTCTTT
TRBJ1-2 TRBV19 . . CASSEDRGQVGGYTF TGTGCCAGTAGTGAAGACCGGGGCCAAGTTGGAGGCTACACCTTC
TRBJ2-1 TRBV6-5 . . CASSPGTQNNEQFF TGTGCCAGCAGTCCCGGGACACAAAACAATGAGCAGTTCTTC
TRBJ1-5 TRBV12-5 . . CASVPEYSNQPQHF TGTGCTAGTGTCCCTGAGTATAGCAATCAGCCCCAGCATTTT
TRBJ2-5 TRBV29-1 TRBD2 . CSVSGTSGFKETQYF TGCAGCGTATCCGGGACTAGCGGGTTTAAAGAGACCCAGTACTTC
TRBJ2-1 TRBV5-4 . . CASSRVESSYNEQFF TGTGCCAGCAGCAGGGTTGAAAGCTCCTACAATGAGCAGTTCTTC
TRBJ2-5 TRBV18 . . CASSPDTGEETQYF TGTGCCAGCTCACCGGATACAGGAGAAGAGACCCAGTACTTC
TRBJ2-1 TRBV6-5 . . CASSRPYGNEQFF TGTGCCAGCAGTCGGCCCTATGGGAATGAGCAGTTCTTC
TRBJ1-6 TRBV27 . . CASRPLMTADNSPLHF TGTGCCAGCAGACCTCTGATGACAGCAGATAATTCACCCCTCCACTTT
TRBJ2-2 TRBV5-1 . . CASSWGRSGDFTGELFF TGCGCCAGCAGCTGGGGGCGGTCAGGAGACTTCACCGGGGAGCTGTTTTTT
TRBJ2-5 TRBV2 TRBD2 . CASRGGWRVQETQYF TGTGCCAGCAGGGGGGGGTGGCGGGTCCAAGAGACCCAGTACTTC
TRBJ2-1 TRBV9 TRBD2 . CASSVGPSGRAGSVEQFF TGTGCCAGCAGCGTTGGGCCTAGCGGGAGGGCGGGGTCGGTTGAGCAGTTCTTC
TRBJ2-1 TRBV24-1 TRBD2 once CATSDSGLAGTYNEQFF TGTGCCACCAGTGACTCCGGACTAGCGGGAACCTACAATGAGCAGTTCTTC
TRBJ2-7 TRBV9 TRBD1 . CASSVGTGKVHEQYF TGTGCCAGCAGCGTTGGGACAGGGAAAGTCCACGAGCAGTACTTC
TRBJ2-3 TRBV5-8 . . CASSLAHTDTQYF TGTGCCAGCAGCTTGGCGCACACAGATACGCAGTATTTT
TRBJ1-2 TRBV19 . . CASSTAGLSGYTF TGTGCCAGTAGTACAGCAGGGTTGAGTGGCTACACCTTC
TRBJ1-5 TRBV7-2 TRBD1 . CASSPWTGTNQPQHF TGTGCCAGCAGCCCCTGGACAGGGACGAATCAGCCCCAGCATTTT
TRBJ2-6 TRBV6-2/TRBV6-3 . once CASSYSPGRVGSGANVLTF TGTGCCAGCAGTTACTCACCGGGCAGGGTGGGCTCCGGGGCCAACGTCCTGACTTTC
TRBJ2-6 TRBV12-5 . . CASGWVVSSGANVLTF TGTGCTAGTGGTTGGGTGGTGAGCTCTGGGGCCAACGTCCTGACTTTC